The clone carrying this T cell receptor beta chain was counted ten times or more. Its cognate antigen is unknown. The time point here: technical triplicate 3. The data are from a study of neurological immune-mediated disorders. General observations from the study: The greatest TCR clonal expansion occurred in HTLV-1-associated myelopathy and the least in multiple sclerosis, which fell below healthy controls.

Germline-derived CDR1 and CDR2 are SNHLY and FYNNEI. V lost 4 bases and J 3 bases, leaving 13 bases between the germline ends. The CDR3 loop spans 15 amino acids. Synthesis of cDNA was performed by 5'RACE using 10-nucleotide random UMIs. Each sequencing run yielded over 170 million TCR-beta sequences from 15-18 subjects. Each CDR3 protein gets one entry after TCRdb re-called the 5' RACE reads with MiXCR. Seen here are nearly 30,000 distinct CDR3 sequences, around 16% observed once, and the top ten hold roughly 4.5%. The chain combines TRBV2 with TRBJ1-5; TRBD1 is a possible D gene (5 bases). The specimen sequenced was CD4+ T cells from blood. The clonotype was recovered from a female donor with HTLV-1-associated myelopathy (HAM/TSP). CDR3 DNA: TGTGCCAGCAGTGGTGGGGACGGATACAATCAGCCCCAGCATTTT. Translating gives CASSGGDGYNQPQHF.